This paragraph covers one TCR beta chain sequence. This table comes from immunoSEQ multiplex PCR, and its TCRdb copy is limited to in-frame clones, with some not included. Of 200,000 to 300,000 clones in the sample, roughly 86% were seen once. Germline assignment: CDR1 MNHNS and CDR2 SASEGT. The CDR3 runs to 14 residues. The V and J ends lost 8 bases and 7 bases, in that order; junction bases with no gene match: 12. This sample stems from a study of cytomegalovirus exposure and HLA in healthy donors. This chain uses TRBV6-1 with TRBJ1-2; 8 nucleotides line up with TRBD1. This TCR was recovered from a woman in her 30s in good health and CMV-seropositive. The sequenced material came from PBMCs. CDR3 sequence reads: CASLLITGGSGYTF. As DNA, the CDR3 is TGTGCCAGCTTACTTATCACAGGGGGTTCTGGCTACACCTTC.